One and the same sample provided the 9 T cell receptor beta chains below, sequenced in a study of PD-1 blockade in classical Hodgkin lymphoma. Every single patient, without exception, relapsed after autologous stem cell transplantation, and brentuximab vedotin exposure varied. Sequencing was performed with immunoSEQ multiplex PCR; in TCRdb, only in-frame clones are kept and a portion is missing. In the table there are more than 35,000 clones, around 88% of which are singletons. Sequences were derived from peripheral blood mononuclear cells (PBMCs), sampled before the second cycle of nivolumab. These receptor sequences come from a human donor with classical Hodgkin lymphoma.

The rearrangement joins TRBV7-8 to TRBJ2-1; weak D call: TRBD1 (5 bases). With 1 base removed from V and 5 bases from J, the gap between germline ends came to 12 bases. The CDR3 is 15 amino acids. CDR1 SGHVS and CDR2 FQNEAQ come from the germline V gene. The CDR3 spells CASSLGLGLNNEQFF. The CDR3 DNA follows: TGTGCCAGCAGCTTAGGACTGGGGCTTAACAATGAGCAGTTCTTC. The whole variable domain, remainder taken from reference TRBV7-8 and TRBJ2-1, is GAGVSQSPRYKVAKRGQDVALRCDPISGHVSLFWYQQALGQGPEFLTYFQNEAQLDKSGLPSDRFFAERPEGSVSTLKIQRTQQEDSAVYLCASSLGLGLNNEQFFGPGTRLTVL.

J is TRBJ2-7 and V is TRBV7-6; 7 bases agree with TRBD1. V was clipped by 2 bases and J by 6 bases; unmatched bases: 7. The germline CDR1 and CDR2 sequences are SGHVS and FNYEAQ. CDR3 length: 14 residues. The CDR3 nucleotides are TGTGCCAGCAGCTTACAGGGGGAAGTAGGCGAGCAGTACTTC. It translates to CASSLQGEVGEQYF.

This clone was detected once. The chain employs TRBV19 and TRBJ1-5, with D uncertain. Between the trimmed V and J ends, which lost 1 base and 1 base, there was a span of 5 bases. The V gene's germline CDR1 is LNHDA and CDR2 SQIVND (reference sequence). The length of the CDR3 is 14 residues. CDR3 loop: CASSIGGSNQPQHF. For the CDR3, the DNA is TGTGCCAGTAGTATAGGCGGCAGCAATCAGCCCCAGCATTTT.

This rearrangement joins TRBV6-1 to TRBJ2-5, with unresolved D. The CDR3 totals 14 residues. Germline V gives CDR1 MNHNS, CDR2 SASEGT. V gave up 5 bases and J gave up 0 bases, with 10 bases separating them. The CDR3 spells CASSPLSYQETQYF. The CDR3 DNA follows: TGTGCCAGCAGTCCCTTGAGTTACCAAGAGACCCAGTACTTC.

The chain combines TRBV27 with TRBJ2-1; 8 nucleotides align to TRBD2. After removal of 2 bases from V and 2 bases from J, the junction contained 14 bases not matched to a gene. From germline, CDR1 is MNHEY and CDR2 SMNVEV (reference sequence). The CDR3 length is 19 residues. CDR3: CASSLQWKWERGTYNEQFF. The CDR3 nucleotides read TGTGCCAGCAGTTTACAGTGGAAGTGGGAGCGGGGGACCTACAATGAGCAGTTCTTC.

The V gene is TRBV2, the J gene TRBJ1-1; perhaps TRBD1 as D (5 bases). Germline V gene data show CDR1 as SNHLY and CDR2 as FYNNEI. The CDR3 extends over 12 amino acids. V was cut by 9 bases and J by 7 bases, with 15 bases left in between. The CDR3 bases are TGTGCCAGTAGGGGAAGAAGAAGTGAAGCTTTCTTT. Amino acids: CASRGRRSEAFF.

The chain recombines TRBV4-1 with TRBJ1-5, with D perhaps TRBD1 (5 bases). V was pared by 3 bases and J by 1 base, with 13 bases between. The germline V gene encodes CDR1 MGHRA and CDR2 YSYEKL. This CDR3 comprises 16 residues. CDR3 bases: TGCGCCAGCAGCCATGGCAGGGTAGGAAGCAATCAGCCCCAGCATTTT. Translation gives CASSHGRVGSNQPQHF.

The chain links TRBV7-9 to TRBJ2-5; unclear D gene. Germline CDR1 reads SEHNR; CDR2 reads FQNEAQ (reference sequence). V was cut by 5 bases and J by 2 bases, with 9 bases left in between. The CDR3 is made up of 13 amino acids. The CDR3 region has the DNA TGTGCCAGCAGCCCCCGTCAACAAGAGACCCAGTACTTC. Protein sequence: CASSPRQQETQYF.

J is TRBJ2-7 and V is TRBV10-1; D uncertain. CDR3 size: 13 residues. The V end lost 6 bases, the J end lost 7 bases, and 16 bases lay between the germline ends. Germline CDR1 and CDR2: WNHNN and SYGVQD (reference sequence). The CDR3 nucleotides are TGCGCCAGCAGCGAAAGTGGGCCGGTTGAGCAGTACTTC. Encoded protein: CASSESGPVEQYF.